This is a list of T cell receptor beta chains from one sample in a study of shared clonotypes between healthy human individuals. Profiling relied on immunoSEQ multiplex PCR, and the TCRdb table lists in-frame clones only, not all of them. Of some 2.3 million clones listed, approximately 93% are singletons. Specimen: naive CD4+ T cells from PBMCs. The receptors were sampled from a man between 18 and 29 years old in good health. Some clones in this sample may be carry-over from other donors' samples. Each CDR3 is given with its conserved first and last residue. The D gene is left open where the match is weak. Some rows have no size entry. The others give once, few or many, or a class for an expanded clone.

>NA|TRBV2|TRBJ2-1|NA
TGTGCCAGCAGTGACCCCGGGACTCTCAATGAGCAGTTCTTC
CASSDPGTLNEQFF
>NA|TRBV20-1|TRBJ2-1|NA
TGCAGTGCTAGACCAATCAATGAGCAGTTCTTC
CSARPINEQFF
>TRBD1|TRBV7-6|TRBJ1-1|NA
TGTGCCAGCAGCGCGACAGGGCCGGGTGAAGCTTTCTTT
CASSATGPGEAFF
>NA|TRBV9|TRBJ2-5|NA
TGTGCCAGCAGCAAAACGGGGGAAGAGACCCAGTACTTC
CASSKTGEETQYF
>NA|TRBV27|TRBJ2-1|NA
TGTGCCAGCAGTTTAGGGGTAGATTCCTACAATGAGCAGTTCTTC
CASSLGVDSYNEQFF
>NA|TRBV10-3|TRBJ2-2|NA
TGTGCCACCGGGACGGCAAACACCGGGGAGCTGTTTTTT
CATGTANTGELFF
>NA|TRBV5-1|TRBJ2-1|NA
TGCGCCAGCAGCTTGAGGGCGCCGGGGGACAATGAGCAGTTCTTC
CASSLRAPGDNEQFF
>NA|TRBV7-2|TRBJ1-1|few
TGTGCCAGCAGCTTAGCACCGAGGGAGAACACTGAAGCTTTCTTT
CASSLAPRENTEAFF
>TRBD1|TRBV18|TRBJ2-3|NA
TGTGCCAGCTCACCACGGGACAGAAGCACAGATACGCAGTATTTT
CASSPRDRSTDTQYF
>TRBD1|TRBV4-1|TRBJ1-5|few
TGCGCCAGCAGTAAGGGACAGGCCAACGGGCAGCCCCAGCATTTT
CASSKGQANGQPQHF
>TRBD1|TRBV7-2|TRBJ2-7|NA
TGTGCCAGCAGCTTAGGGGCAGGGGGTCTTCCCGAGCAGTACTTC
CASSLGAGGLPEQYF
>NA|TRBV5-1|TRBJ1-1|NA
TGCGCCAGCAGCTTACCGGGACATTCGAACACTGAAGCTTTCTTT
CASSLPGHSNTEAFF
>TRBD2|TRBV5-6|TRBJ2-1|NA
TGTGCCAGCAGCTTGGAGTTATCGGGGACTAGCGTCTACAATGAGCAGTTCTTC
CASSLELSGTSVYNEQFF
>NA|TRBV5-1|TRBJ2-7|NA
TGCGCCAGCAGCTTGAAGCAGGGAGAATCCTACGAGCAGTACTTC
CASSLKQGESYEQYF
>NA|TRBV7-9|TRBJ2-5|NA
TGTGCCAGCAGCTTAGCCCGGGGCTCCCAAGAGACCCAGTACTTC
CASSLARGSQETQYF
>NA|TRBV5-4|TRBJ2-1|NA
TGTGCCAGCAGCTTGGGGAGCGGGCCCTACAATGAGCAGTTCTTC
CASSLGSGPYNEQFF
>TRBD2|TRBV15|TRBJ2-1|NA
TGTGCCACCAGCAGGGCGACTAGCGGGAGGGGTTTTCCCTACAATGAGCAGTTCTTC
CATSRATSGRGFPYNEQFF